This note documents a single T cell receptor beta chain sequence. Profiled with immunoSEQ multiplex PCR; TCRdb holds only in-frame clones, not every one. Of over 60,000 clones in the sample, under 85% were seen once. This sample is drawn from a study of blood T cell repertoires in COVID-19. Study information: Some COVID-19 samples were acute and others convalescent; all came from the United States, Italy and Spain.

There are 14 residues in the CDR3. The junction had 3 bases not matched to a gene; V was cut back by 4 bases and J by 2 bases. Germline V lookup: CDR1 LNHDA, CDR2 SQIVND (reference sequence). Sequencing input: peripheral blood. The chain joins TRBV19 to TRBJ1-1, with 8 bases matching TRBD1. This clonotype originated in a man aged 50-60 years with COVID-19, enrolled during active disease. The CDR3 DNA sequence: TGTGCCAGTAGTAAGGACAGGGAAAACACTGAAGCTTTCTTT. Translated, it gives CASSKDRENTEAFF.